A single sample gave rise to the 21 T cell receptor beta chains below, sequenced in a study of blood T cells in healthy people across ages. Together with a sample-barcoded 5' primer, a J-beta primer mix was included in a second PCR lasting about 6 to 11 cycles. TCRdb passed the 5' RACE reads through MiXCR, listing each CDR3 protein once. The sample carries 1,300,000 or so distinct CDR3 sequences, approximately 60% recorded once. The sequenced sample consisted of blood. Receptor source: a man aged 18 to 30 in good health.

This clonotype showed up just once. The chain recombines TRBV28 with TRBJ1-1, with D possibly matching TRBD1 (6 bases). Trimming took off 3 bases at V and 0 bases at J, with 17 bases between the two ends. Germline CDR1 MDHEN, CDR2 SYDVKM. This CDR3 is built from 17 residues. The CDR3 bases are TGTGCCAGCAGTTTCAACTGGGGGACATCCATGAACACTGAAGCTTTCTTT. Translation: CASSFNWGTSMNTEAFF.

This clonotype turned up a few times. The rearrangement joins TRBV3-1 to TRBJ2-7; 7 nucleotides match TRBD2. Unmatched junction bases numbered 3, after V lost 2 bases and J lost 2 bases. Germline CDR1 is LGHDT and CDR2 is YNNKEL (reference sequence). This CDR3 has 14 amino acids. The CDR3 reads CASSQQTSAYEQYF. Written as DNA, the CDR3 is TGTGCCAGCAGCCAACAAACTAGCGCCTACGAGCAGTACTTC.

The chain recombines TRBV4-2 with TRBJ2-5, with D tentatively TRBD1 (5 bases). Trimming took 2 bases from V and 6 from J, leaving 13 bases between them. The CDR3 has 14 amino acids. Per the germline V gene, CDR1 is LGHNA and CDR2 is YNFKEQ. CDR3 in DNA: TGTGCCAGCAGCCAAATCCAAAAGGGGAAGACCCAGTACTTC. Protein product: CASSQIQKGKTQYF.

CDR3 sequence (DNA): TGTGCCAGCAGCTTTAGCGGGAGCCGGGCGGAGACCCAGTACTTC. This codes for CASSFSGSRAETQYF. V is TRBV7-9 and J is TRBJ2-4, with TRBD2 matching 9 bases. The DNA end is a closer match to TRBJ2-5, so the J assignment may be wrong. Germline values: CDR1 SEHNR, CDR2 FQNEAQ (reference sequence). The CDR3 runs 15 residues.

In its sample, this clonotype was seen a few times. This chain joins TRBV5-6 and TRBJ1-1; TRBD1 aligns across 10 bases. The germline gives CDR1 SGHDT, CDR2 YYEEEE. The CDR3 totals 14 residues. Unmatched junction bases numbered 3, after V lost 4 bases and J lost 3 bases. CDR3 nucleotide sequence: TGTGCCAGCAGCCGAGACAGGGGGCACACTGAAGCTTTCTTT. The encoded protein is CASSRDRGHTEAFF. The entire variable domain, with the rest obtained from reference TRBV5-6 and TRBJ1-1, is as follows: DAGVTQSPTHLIKTRGQQVTLRCSPKSGHDTVSWYQQALGQGPQFIFQYYEEEERQRGNFPDRFSGHQFPNYSSELNVNALLLGDSALYLCASSRDRGHTEAFFGQGTRLTVV.

The chain joins TRBV4-3 to TRBJ2-6; no definite D call. The CDR3 spans 17 residues. Trimming removed 3 bases at V and 1 base at J, with 13 bases between. CDR1 and CDR2 (germline): LGHNA, YSLEER. The DNA of the CDR3 is TGCGCCAGCAGCCAGGGTTTGTTGGGTTCTGGGGCCAACGTCCTGACTTTC. Translation: CASSQGLLGSGANVLTF.

The chain recombines TRBV28 with TRBJ1-4; D is unresolved. This CDR3 is built from 12 residues. Between the trimmed V and J ends, which lost 4 bases and 8 bases, there was a span of 8 bases. The V gene's germline CDR1 is MDHEN and CDR2 SYDVKM. Here the CDR3 reads CASSYFPEKLFF. The CDR3 DNA follows: TGTGCCAGCAGTTATTTTCCGGAAAAACTGTTTTTT. The whole variable domain, filled in from reference TRBV28 and TRBJ1-4, reads DVKVTQSSRYLVKRTGEKVFLECVQDMDHENMFWYRQDPGLGLRLIYFSYDVKMKEKGDIPEGYSVSREKKERFSLILESASTNQTSMYLCASSYFPEKLFFGSGTQLSVL.

V gene TRBV10-3 combines with J gene TRBJ1-1; D is undetermined. Germline loops: CDR1 ENHRY, CDR2 SYGVKD. The CDR3 length is 15 residues. V shed 3 bases and J shed 0 bases, with 11 bases lying between them. The CDR3 nucleotides are TGTGCCATCAGTGACCCTGGGAGGGTGAACACTGAAGCTTTCTTT. This sequence encodes CAISDPGRVNTEAFF.

In this sample, this clonotype turned up a few times. J is TRBJ1-2 and V is TRBV29-1, with TRBD1 matching 10 bases. The CDR3 contains 13 residues. The germline V gene has CDR1 SQVTM and CDR2 ANQGSEA. J gave up 3 bases and V 6 bases, and 4 bases lay outside the gene matches. The CDR3 nucleotides read TGCAGCGTGGGGGACAGGGGTTACTATGGCTACACCTTC. It yields the protein CSVGDRGYYGYTF.

As regards this clonotype: Just one base apart from a much larger clone, this may be a read error. This sequence joins TRBV12-3 or TRBV12-4 and TRBJ1-5, with a weak D call TRBD1 (6 bases). This CDR3 has 13 amino acids. Trimming stripped 5 bases from V and 3 bases from J, with 8 bases between. CDR3 in DNA: TGTGCCAGCAGTCGGGACACCAATCAGCCCCAGCATTTT. Amino acids: CASSRDTNQPQHF.

In the case of this clonotype: One end of the junction fails to match germline, which may point to a read error. The CDR3 protein is CASSVDWGANYGHTF. The CDR3 coding sequence is TGTGCCAGCAGCGTAGACTGGGGCGCTAACTATGGCCACACCTTC. V usage is TRBV9 and J usage is TRBJ1-2; maybe TRBD1 (5 bases). Germline V CDR1 and CDR2: SGDLS, YYNGEE. This CDR3 has 15 residues.

The chain uses TRBV4-3 and TRBJ1-1; possible D gene TRBD1, 5 bases. This CDR3 contains 13 residues. V was clipped by 1 base and J by 9 bases, with 12 bases between them. Germline assignment: CDR1 LGHNA and CDR2 YSLEER. CDR3 region: CASSQGNRNKAFF. In nucleotides, the CDR3 is TGCGCCAGCAGCCAAGGTAACAGGAATAAAGCTTTCTTT.

The chain has TRBV20-1 and TRBJ2-1, with D possibly TRBD2 on 6 matching bases. Germline V lookup: CDR1 DFQATT, CDR2 SNEGSKA (reference sequence). The V gene lost 0 bases and the J gene lost 7 bases, with 22 bases spanning the gap. There are 17 residues in the CDR3. The CDR3 DNA reads as TGCAGTGCTAGAGATCGTCCGGGAGTGGGCCGGGTTAATGAGCAGTTCTTC. Its translation is CSARDRPGVGRVNEQFF.

The J gene is TRBJ2-3, the V gene TRBV5-1; 9 positions match TRBD1. This CDR3 is built from 16 residues. Germline lookup yields CDR1 SGHRS and CDR2 YFSETQ. With V trimmed by 4 bases and J by 5 bases, 11 bases remained unmatched. For the CDR3, the DNA is TGCGCCAGCAGCAGGTCGACAGGGGGGGGAGGAGATACGCAGTATTTT. It yields the protein CASSRSTGGGGDTQYF.

The chain employs TRBV21-1 and TRBJ2-3. TRBV21-1 is a pseudogene locus. There are 12 residues in the CDR3. The CDR3 spells CASSNWADTQYF. The CDR3 DNA reads as TGTGCCAGCAGCAATTGGGCAGATACGCAGTATTTT.

This clonotype was seen a single time. CDR3 bases: TGTGCCAGCATCGGGACTAGCGGGGGGCCCCCGGCGCAGTATTTT. The encoded protein is CASIGTSGGPPAQYF. The chain has TRBV2 and TRBJ2-3, with 15 nucleotides matching TRBD2. This CDR3 contains 15 residues. Germline assignment: CDR1 SNHLY and CDR2 FYNNEI. The trim removed 7 bases at V and 10 bases at J, leaving 9 bases unmatched. Full variable domain (outside the CDR3, taken from reference TRBV2 and TRBJ2-3): EPEVTQTPSHQVTQMGQEVILRCVPISNHLYFYWYRQILGQKVEFLVSFYNNEISEKSEIFDDQFSVERPDGSNFTLKIRSTKLEDSAMYFCASIGTSGGPPAQYFGPGTRLTVL.

This sequence joins TRBV4-2 and TRBJ2-1; possibly TRBD2 for D (7 bases). The length of the CDR3 is 16 residues. The germline gives CDR1 LGHNA, CDR2 YNFKEQ. The V end lost 3 bases, the J end lost 5 bases, and 17 bases lay between the germline ends. The CDR3 coding sequence is TGTGCCAGCAGCCAGGCTACACAGGGAGGGAACAATGAGCAGTTCTTC. It yields the protein CASSQATQGGNNEQFF.

This clonotype was detected only a few times. This chain uses TRBV29-1 with TRBJ2-7, with TRBD1 matching over 7 bases. The CDR3 extends over 14 amino acids. Unmatched junction bases numbered 12, after V lost 5 bases and J lost 5 bases. CDR1 SQVTM and CDR2 ANQGSEA come from the germline V gene. The CDR3 reads CSVFPRQGDDEQYF. Here the CDR3 DNA reads TGCAGCGTTTTCCCCAGACAGGGTGACGACGAGCAGTACTTC.

This clonotype showed up just a few times. V gene TRBV15 combines with J gene TRBJ2-7, with a weak D call TRBD2 (5 bases). Germline CDR1 LNHNV, CDR2 YYDKDF (reference sequence). The V gene lost 3 bases and the J gene lost 6 bases, with 15 bases spanning the gap. There are 14 residues in the CDR3. CDR3 coding DNA: TGTGCCACCAGCAGCCGAATCGAGGGTCGCGAGCAGTACTTC. Protein product: CATSSRIEGREQYF.

The chain employs TRBV4-1 and TRBJ2-3; D call uncertain. The CDR3 has 12 residues. CDR1 is MGHRA, CDR2 YSYEKL, per germline. V gave up 5 bases and J gave up 2 bases, with 5 bases separating them. Here the CDR3 DNA reads TGCGCCAGCAGCGCGATCACAGATACGCAGTATTTT. Its translation: CASSAITDTQYF.

The rearrangement joins TRBV27 to TRBJ1-1, with 7 bases lining up with TRBD1. Germline V gene sequence: CDR1 MNHEY, CDR2 SMNVEV (reference sequence). This CDR3 contains 15 residues. The V and J ends lost 2 bases and 4 bases, in that order; junction bases with no gene match: 7. The CDR3 bases are TGTGCCAGCAGTTTAAGCTTACCAGGGGGCACTGAAGCTTTCTTT. It specifies CASSLSLPGGTEAFF.